Given below is one TCR beta chain in context. Only a few counts were recorded for this clonotype. Its antigen has not been determined. Base qualities are not recorded, but no much larger clone differs from it by a single base. The data were taken from a study of T-cell memory formation after mild COVID-19 (dated by TCRdb to the early 2020s). Regarding the study in general: TCR sequence clusters from the two donors were found to be largely donor specific. The cohort comprised two young, previously healthy adult volunteers, one female and one male. Longitudinal TCRalpha and TCRbeta repertoire sequencing tracked T-cell clones expanding and contracting after mild COVID-19 in two donors.

General findings and caveats noted by the study authors: The study covered only two mild cases, and larger cohorts including severe cases with pre-infection samples were considered necessary. From day 15 to 85, contracting clones showed balanced CD4/CD8 phenotypes, whereas a second wave of clones that expanded from day 15 to 37 leaned towards CD4+. SARS-CoV-2 specificity of the second-wave clones peaking on day 37 was not confirmed. Contracting CD4+ clones turned up mainly in the CM and EM memory subsets, whereas EMRA was where CD8+ clones were enriched. Some responding clones were found in pre-infection memory, which suggests that pre-existing cross-reactive memory T cells took part in the SARS-CoV-2 response.

PBMCs were isolated by Ficoll-Paque density gradient centrifugation. Sequenced using an Illumina NovaSeq 6000. Using 5'RACE with constant-segment primers, TCRalpha and TCRbeta cDNA libraries were constructed, with sample barcodes and unique molecular identifiers added in the process. Trizol reagent was used to extract RNA from every sample. Library amplification was performed in two PCR steps, and a second sample barcode and Illumina TruSeq adapters were introduced in the second step. Sequencing of the libraries was done on an Illumina NovaSeq, producing 2 x 150 bp paired-end reads. Per the source publication's procedure: The reads were demultiplexed and collapsed into UMI-guided consensus sequences using migec v1.2.7. Using mixcr v2.1.11, UMI consensuses were aligned to TRA and TRB V and J templates and then assembled into clonotypes. A clonotype was counted as expanded or contracted only if both edgeR and NoisET called the change significant, with noise models trained on biological replicates. For edgeR calls, the thresholds were a false discovery rate-adjusted p below 0.01 and a log2 fold-change of 1. As an exploratory analysis of dynamics, PCA with hierarchical clustering was applied to max-normalized trajectories of the 1000 most abundant clonotypes. Separately sequenced CD4+ and CD8+ repertoires were used to assign a CD4 or CD8 phenotype to each responding clone. TCRdb ran its own pipeline on the public reads, namely fastp trimming at Q25 and MiXCR clone calling, and kept in-frame beta chains. Each record represents a unique CDR3 protein, reported with the most common genes and DNA among its rows. TCRdb's processing, not the study's, gives the V and J calls here. The sample data list approximately 150,000 distinct CDR3 sequences, and roughly 15% of these were observed just once. The top ten clones comprise 14% of the sample.

The source of this sequence is an adult woman who had mild COVID-19 (a few samples of this study predate the infection). The sample titles of this study are shuffled in the database, so cell type and time point are left out; the donor was told from shared clones. The specimen was PBMCs or a T cell subset sorted from them (not recorded which).

The DNA sequence is given as TGTGCCAGCAGCTTCACTAGCGGGCGCGACAATGAGCAGTTCTTC. Its protein product is CASSFTSGRDNEQFF. The rearrangement joined TRBV7-2 to TRBJ2-1; 9 central nucleotides agree with TRBD2. Compared with germline, V lacks 3 bases and J lacks 5 bases; bases without a gene match: 5. From cysteine to phenylalanine, the CDR3 is 15 amino acids long. CDR3 DNA only is kept here, 45 bases in frame from base 1. CDR1 and CDR2 were assigned from the germline V gene as SGHTA and FQGNSA. Supplemented by the reference TRBV7-2 and TRBJ2-1 proteins around the CDR3, the complete variable domain is GAGVSQSPSNKVTEKGKDVELRCDPISGHTALYWYRQSLGQGLEFLIYFQGNSAPDKSGLPSDRFSAERTGGSVSTLTIQRTQQEDSAVYLCASSFTSGRDNEQFFGPGTRLTVL.